The clone carrying this T cell receptor beta chain has just a few counts. For the second PCR, which ran for about 7 to 11 cycles, a sample-barcoded 5' primer and a J-beta primer mix were used. Via MiXCR, TCRdb re-called the 5' RACE reads, giving one row per CDR3 protein. This sample has 600,000 to 650,000 distinct CDR3 sequences, with roughly 50% found just once. These data come from a study of blood T cells in healthy people across ages. The CDR3 totals 15 residues. Germline CDR1 and CDR2: SGHAT and FQNNGV. Trimming cost V 2 bases and J 0 bases, with 10 bases left between them. The sequenced material came from blood. This TCR was recovered from a man aged 55 to 70 in good health. This chain joins TRBV11-2 and TRBJ2-5, with D possibly matching TRBD1 (5 bases). CDR3 region: CASSLQGMYQETQYF. CDR3 nucleotide sequence: TGTGCCAGCAGCTTACAGGGCATGTACCAAGAGACCCAGTACTTC.